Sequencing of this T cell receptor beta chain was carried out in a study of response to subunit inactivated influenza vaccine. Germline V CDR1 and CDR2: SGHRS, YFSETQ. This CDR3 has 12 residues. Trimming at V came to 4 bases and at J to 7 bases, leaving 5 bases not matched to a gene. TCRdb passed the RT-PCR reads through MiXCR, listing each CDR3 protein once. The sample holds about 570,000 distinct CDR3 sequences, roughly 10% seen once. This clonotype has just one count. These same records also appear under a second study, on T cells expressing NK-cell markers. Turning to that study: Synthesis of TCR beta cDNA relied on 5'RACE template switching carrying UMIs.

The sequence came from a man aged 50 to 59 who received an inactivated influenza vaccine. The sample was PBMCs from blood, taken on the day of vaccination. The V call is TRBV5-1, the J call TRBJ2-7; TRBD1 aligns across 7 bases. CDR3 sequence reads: CASSIQGWEQYF. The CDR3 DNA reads TGCGCCAGCAGCATACAGGGGTGGGAGCAGTACTTC.